These 20 T cell receptor beta chains share one sample of origin, sequenced in a study of T cell responses to AZD1222 COVID-19 vaccine. Some clones are missing from TCRdb's copy, which holds only in-frame ones; the method was immunoSEQ multiplex PCR. The data contain about 130,000 clones, more than 90% of them singletons. The source material was peripheral blood, sampled 28 days after the second AZD1222 dose. The receptors stem from an adult who received the AZD1222 COVID-19 vaccine.

The rearrangement links TRBV14 to TRBJ2-7; tentative D call: TRBD2 (6 bases). V dropped 1 base and J dropped 6 bases, with 10 bases sitting between them. This CDR3 has 13 amino acids. The germline gives CDR1 SGHDN, CDR2 FVKESK. The CDR3 region is CASSQGGGREQYF. DNA for the CDR3: TGTGCCAGCAGCCAAGGAGGAGGGCGCGAGCAGTACTTC.

The chain is built from TRBV2 and TRBJ1-5; 10 positions match TRBD1. CDR3 length equals 16 residues. After removal of 4 bases from V and 6 bases from J, the junction contained 9 bases not matched to a gene. The V gene's germline CDR1 is SNHLY and CDR2 FYNNEI. In DNA form, the CDR3 reads TGTGCCAGCAGTGGACAGGGGGCGAGTGCAAGTCAGCCCCAGCATTTT. Its protein is CASSGQGASASQPQHF.

The V and J genes are TRBV7-2 and TRBJ1-1; D is ambiguous. V was trimmed by 1 base and J by 11 bases, leaving 14 bases between them. The CDR3 sequence is 13 residues long. CDR1 is SGHTA and CDR2 is FQGNSA in the germline V gene. CDR3 nucleotides: TGTGCCAGCAGCTTAGGTGGTTCCCACCGGGCTTTCTTT. It specifies CASSLGGSHRAFF.

CDR3 in amino acids: CATSDSDRSEQFF. The CDR3 nucleotides read TGTGCCACCAGTGACTCAGACAGGTCGGAGCAGTTCTTC. This sequence joins TRBV24-1 and TRBJ2-1; D may be TRBD1 (6 bases). The CDR3 extends over 13 amino acids. Per germline, CDR1 KGHDR and CDR2 SFDVKD. Deletions cut 4 bases from V and 10 bases from J, with 13 bases between.

The chain joins TRBV7-3 to TRBJ2-7; 8 bases agree with TRBD2. V was clipped by 5 bases and J by 1 base; unmatched bases: 10. Germline lookup yields CDR1 SGHTA and CDR2 FQGTGA. The CDR3 runs 16 residues. Written as DNA, the CDR3 is TGTGCCAGCAGCCCCCGACTAGCGAGAACTTCCTACGAGCAGTACTTC. Translating gives CASSPRLARTSYEQYF.

The chain employs TRBV5-1 and TRBJ2-6; D ambiguous. Germline CDR1 reads SGHRS; CDR2 reads YFSETQ. V was shortened by 0 bases and J by 3 bases, with 10 bases between the two germline ends. This CDR3 spans 16 amino acids. CDR3 coding DNA: TGCGCCAGCAGCTTGGGGCCCCTTGGTGGGGCCAACGTCCTGACTTTC. Translation: CASSLGPLGGANVLTF.

The rearrangement joins TRBV6-2 or TRBV6-3 to TRBJ2-5, with D perhaps assigned TRBD1 or TRBD2 (5 bases each). Looked up from germline, CDR1 is MNHEY and CDR2 is SVGEGT. The CDR3 runs to 15 residues. The germline V and J ends were trimmed by 0 bases and 1 base, with 9 bases remaining between them. CDR3 DNA sequence: TGTGCCAGCAGTTACTCAGGGGCGGGCCAAGAGACCCAGTACTTC. Amino acids: CASSYSGAGQETQYF.

This rearrangement joins TRBV19 to TRBJ2-1; perhaps TRBD2 as D (6 bases). This CDR3 has 15 amino acids. V was clipped by 8 bases and J by 0 bases, with 14 bases between them. Germline V gene lookup returns CDR1 LNHDA and CDR2 SQIVND (reference sequence). CDR3: CASRLGASSYNEQFF. In nucleotides, the CDR3 is TGTGCCAGTCGACTAGGGGCGAGCTCCTACAATGAGCAGTTCTTC.

The rearrangement joins TRBV6-2 or TRBV6-3 to TRBJ1-5; D possibly corresponds to TRBD1 (5 bases). V lost 2 bases, J lost 2 bases, and 10 bases lay in between. This CDR3 comprises 15 residues. Germline V CDR1 and CDR2: MNHEY, SVGEGT. CDR3 region: CASSYRGGGNQPQHF. The DNA for the CDR3 is TGTGCCAGCAGTTACAGGGGAGGCGGCAATCAGCCCCAGCATTTT.

This clone was seen a handful of times. V is TRBV7-8 and J is TRBJ2-2; 11 bases are shared with TRBD1. This CDR3 region has 16 residues. Germline V gene lookup returns CDR1 SGHVS and CDR2 FQNEAQ. The trim removed 2 bases at V and 8 bases at J, leaving 7 bases unmatched. CDR3 loop: CASSLRTGGASGELFF. CDR3 DNA: TGTGCCAGCAGCTTACGGACAGGGGGCGCGTCTGGGGAGCTGTTTTTT.

J is TRBJ1-1 and V is TRBV7-9; weak D call: TRBD1 (5 bases). The CDR3 runs to 14 residues. From germline, CDR1 is SEHNR and CDR2 FQNEAQ (reference sequence). With 9 bases removed from V and 2 bases from J, the gap between germline ends came to 16 bases. The CDR3 loop is CASLPRGSNTEAFF. The CDR3 DNA reads as TGTGCCAGTTTACCACGGGGCTCTAACACTGAAGCTTTCTTT.

The chain links TRBV5-8 to TRBJ2-1, with D possibly TRBD1 on 5 matching bases. Germline values: CDR1 SGHTS, CDR2 YDEGEE. The CDR3 is 15 residues long. Trimming took off 1 base at V and 3 bases at J, with 11 bases between the two ends. The CDR3 spells CASSLPPGYYNEQFF. In DNA, the CDR3 is TGTGCCAGCAGCTTGCCCCCAGGGTACTACAATGAGCAGTTCTTC.

The chain carries TRBV7-2 and TRBJ1-4, with a tentative D call TRBD1 (5 bases). V lost 5 bases, J lost 8 bases, and 21 bases lay in between. The CDR3 has 16 amino acids. Germline CDR1 reads SGHTA; CDR2 reads FQGNSA. In nucleotides, the CDR3 is TGTGCCAGCAGCCCAGGTGCCTGGGCAGGGAACGAAAAACTGTTTTTT. Amino acid sequence: CASSPGAWAGNEKLFF. Together with reference TRBV7-2 and TRBJ1-4, the CDR3 gives the full variable domain: GAGVSQSPSNKVTEKGKDVELRCDPISGHTALYWYRQSLGQGLEFLIYFQGNSAPDKSGLPSDRFSAERTGGSVSTLTIQRTQQEDSAVYLCASSPGAWAGNEKLFFGSGTQLSVL.

The CDR3 reads CASSVGAAGTGGTDTQYF. As DNA, the CDR3 is TGTGCCAGCAGCGTAGGGGCTGCCGGGACAGGGGGCACAGATACGCAGTATTTT. The V gene is TRBV9, the J gene TRBJ2-3; 10 nucleotides agree with TRBD1. The CDR3 has 18 residues. The V gene end was trimmed by 0 bases and the J gene end by 1 base; junction bases not matched to a gene: 8. Looked up from germline, CDR1 is SGDLS and CDR2 is YYNGEE.

V gene TRBV27 combines with J gene TRBJ2-7; possible D gene TRBD2, 6 bases. CDR1 is MNHEY and CDR2 is SMNVEV in the germline V gene (reference sequence). The V gene lost 4 bases and the J gene lost 2 bases, with 15 bases spanning the gap. This CDR3 has 15 amino acids. This chain's CDR3 is CASSSRAGFAYEQYF. The CDR3 bases are TGTGCCAGCAGTTCTCGTGCGGGGTTTGCCTACGAGCAGTACTTC.

The chain carries TRBV7-2 and TRBJ2-7; 9 bases map to TRBD2. CDR3 size: 16 residues. V shed 6 bases, J shed 5 bases, and the junction held 14 bases outside the gene matches. CDR1 is SGHTA, CDR2 FQGNSA, per germline. CDR3 sequence (DNA): TGTGCCAGCAGAAGCGCAGGTGCGGGAGGGCGACACGAGCAGTACTTC. Amino acids: CASRSAGAGGRHEQYF.

The chain joins TRBV19 to TRBJ2-7, with D possibly TRBD1 on 5 matching bases. Between the trimmed V and J ends, which lost 6 bases and 0 bases, there was a span of 12 bases. CDR1 LNHDA and CDR2 SQIVND come from the germline V gene (reference sequence). The CDR3 is 14 residues long. The CDR3 loop is CASSRQLSSYEQYF. The DNA of the CDR3 is TGTGCCAGTAGCCGACAGCTGAGCTCCTACGAGCAGTACTTC.

This chain links TRBV27 with TRBJ2-6; D is ambiguous. CDR3 length equals 12 residues. Trimming shortened V by 6 bases and J by 6 bases, and 6 bases separated the two germline ends. Per the germline V gene, CDR1 is MNHEY and CDR2 is SMNVEV (reference sequence). Here the CDR3 reads CASSPTANVLTF. The CDR3 DNA sequence: TGTGCCAGCAGCCCTACGGCCAACGTCCTGACTTTC.

This clone was counted a few times. The rearrangement joins TRBV25-1 to TRBJ2-7, with TRBD1 identical over 7 bases. Trimming at V came to 4 bases and at J to 2 bases, leaving 2 bases not matched to a gene. This CDR3 has 13 residues. CDR1 is MGHDK and CDR2 is SYGVNS in the germline V gene. As DNA, the CDR3 is TGTGCCAGCAGTGTAACAGGGGCCTACGAGCAGTACTTC. It codes for CASSVTGAYEQYF.

The chain carries TRBV11-2 and TRBJ2-7, with D unclear. Between the trimmed V and J ends, which lost 5 bases and 2 bases, there was a span of 7 bases. Germline V lookup: CDR1 SGHAT, CDR2 FQNNGV. The length of the CDR3 is 12 residues. The CDR3 DNA reads TGTGCCAGCAGCCCCGAGGCCTACGAGCAGTACTTC. Its translation: CASSPEAYEQYF.